A selection of T cell receptor beta chains follows, all from one sample in a study of T cells in Graves' hyperthyroidism and ophthalmopathy. TCRdb called the multiplex PCR reads again in MiXCR, with one record for every CDR3 protein. Here the sample spans 600,000 or so distinct CDR3 sequences, 14% being singletons. Sequenced material: blood. The receptors here all came from a woman aged 18-35 years with Graves' ophthalmopathy. Both conserved end residues are part of each CDR3. Fields, in order: D gene, J gene, clone size, V gene, CDR3 protein, CDR3 DNA. A D gene is named only where the DNA matches it firmly. Rows may omit the clone size; those that give it use once, few, many or a size class.

>NA|TRBJ2-7|NA|TRBV10-2
CASSEPPTGYEQYF
TGCGCCAGCAGTGAGCCCCCTACAGGCTACGAGCAGTACTTC
>NA|TRBJ1-1|many|TRBV20-1
CSARDFTALNEAFF
TGCAGTGCTAGAGATTTTACAGCATTGAACGAAGCTTTCTTT
>TRBD2|TRBJ2-5|NA|TRBV6-2/TRBV6-3
CASILAGQETQYF
TGTGCCAGCATACTAGCGGGGCAAGAGACCCAGTACTTC
>NA|TRBJ1-5|NA|TRBV4-1
CASSHETAAGPNQPQHF
TGCGCCAGCAGCCACGAAACTGCCGCGGGCCCCAATCAGCCCCAGCATTTT
>NA|TRBJ1-5|many|TRBV7-8
CASSVQGPNQPQHF
TGTGCCAGCAGCGTTCAGGGGCCCAATCAGCCCCAGCATTTT
>NA|TRBJ2-7|NA|TRBV4-1
CASSQGRWEGTALEQYF
TGCGCCAGCAGCCAAGGACGCTGGGAGGGGACAGCTCTCGAGCAGTACTTC
>TRBD2|TRBJ2-3|many|TRBV27
CASSLLGAGGPSTDTQYF
TGTGCCAGCAGTCTCCTCGGGGCGGGAGGCCCTAGCACAGATACGCAGTATTTT
>NA|TRBJ2-7|many|TRBV19
CASSPTGAISAGGGEQYF
TGTGCCAGTAGCCCAACAGGGGCGATATCGGCGGGAGGAGGAGAGCAGTACTTC
>NA|TRBJ2-2|NA|TRBV19
CASSIGTVGGELFF
TGTGCCAGTAGTATAGGGACAGTTGGCGGGGAGCTGTTTTTT
>TRBD2|TRBJ2-7|few|TRBV30
CAWSLQGGAGVGKQYF
TGTGCCTGGAGCTTACAAGGGGGAGCGGGAGTGGGTAAGCAGTACTTC
>NA|TRBJ2-2|few|TRBV9
CASSVVPGPLTGELFF
TGTGCCAGCAGCGTAGTCCCAGGGCCACTAACCGGGGAGCTGTTTTTT
>NA|TRBJ1-1|many|TRBV12-3/TRBV12-4
CASSPFEGGTEAFF
TGTGCCAGCAGTCCCTTTGAGGGGGGCACTGAAGCTTTCTTT
>TRBD1|TRBJ2-4|many|TRBV6-2/TRBV6-3
CASSPGTDRIQYF
TGTGCCAGCAGTCCAGGGACAGACCGCATTCAGTACTTC
>NA|TRBJ2-3|NA|TRBV13
CASSSARREPRIPDTQYF
TGTGCCAGCAGCTCGGCTCGGCGGGAACCCAGAATTCCAGATACGCAGTATTTT
>NA|TRBJ1-1|many|TRBV7-8
CASSLEPSGTEAFF
TGTGCCAGCAGCTTAGAGCCCAGTGGAACTGAAGCTTTCTTT
>TRBD2|TRBJ2-3|many|TRBV20-1
CSARGFGRAGTDTQYF
TGCAGTGCTAGAGGCTTCGGGAGGGCCGGAACAGATACGCAGTATTTT
>TRBD1|TRBJ1-1|NA|TRBV18
CASSPGQGAIAFF
TGTGCCAGCTCACCAGGACAGGGGGCGATAGCTTTCTTT
>TRBD2|TRBJ2-7|few|TRBV6-2/TRBV6-3
CASSPIAGTSYEQYF
TGTGCCAGCAGCCCGATAGCGGGAACCTCCTACGAGCAGTACTTC
>NA|TRBJ1-5|few|TRBV20-1
CSALSPNQPQHF
TGCAGTGCCCTTAGCCCTAATCAGCCCCAGCATTTT
>TRBD1|TRBJ2-1|many|TRBV6-4
CASSDDGQGYNEQFF
TGTGCCAGCAGTGACGACGGACAGGGCTACAATGAGCAGTTCTTC
>NA|TRBJ2-1|few|TRBV10-3
CAIKGTPNEQFF
TGTGCCATCAAAGGGACCCCCAATGAGCAGTTCTTC
>NA|TRBJ2-7|few|TRBV6-5
CASSYEQGPYEQYF
TGTGCCAGCAGTTACGAACAGGGACCCTACGAGCAGTACTTC
>NA|TRBJ1-3|few|TRBV9
CASSAETSGNTIYF
TGTGCCAGCAGCGCGGAAACTTCTGGAAACACCATATATTTT
>TRBD1|TRBJ1-1|NA|TRBV29-1
CSVEDLPGGVHTEAFF
TGCAGCGTTGAAGATCTTCCAGGGGGGGTGCACACTGAAGCTTTCTTT
>NA|TRBJ1-1|many|TRBV2
CASSQMEGTTTEAFF
TGTGCCAGCAGCCAAATGGAGGGGACGACCACTGAAGCTTTCTTT
>NA|TRBJ1-5|many|TRBV3-1
CASSQDRRPPQHF
TGTGCCAGCAGCCAGGATCGAAGGCCGCCCCAGCATTTT
>NA|TRBJ2-2|many|TRBV7-2
CASSLPLGGGPDTGELFF
TGTGCCAGCAGCCTACCCCTAGGGGGAGGGCCCGACACCGGGGAGCTGTTTTTT
>TRBD1|TRBJ1-6|few|TRBV7-9
CASSPIQGNRNSPLHF
TGTGCCAGCAGCCCGATACAGGGGAATAGGAATTCACCCCTCCACTTT
>TRBD2|TRBJ2-1|many|TRBV6-9
CASSSGPTSGRTSYNEQFF
TGTGCCAGCAGTTCGGGCCCTACTAGCGGGAGGACTTCCTACAATGAGCAGTTCTTC
>NA|TRBJ2-3|many|TRBV28
CASRDKRAGVNTDTQYF
TGTGCCAGCAGGGACAAGCGGGCAGGGGTAAACACAGATACGCAGTATTTT
>NA|TRBJ1-5|many|TRBV10-3
CAISLSGRGGGQPQHF
TGTGCCATCAGTCTCAGCGGACGAGGAGGGGGTCAGCCCCAGCATTTT
>TRBD2|TRBJ2-7|many|TRBV12-3/TRBV12-4
CASSWDRGRPYEQYF
TGTGCCAGCAGTTGGGACCGCGGGAGGCCCTACGAGCAGTACTTC
>NA|TRBJ2-1|many|TRBV6-6
CASSYSGGLSHEQFF
TGTGCCAGCAGTTACTCGGGGGGCCTTTCCCATGAGCAGTTCTTC
>TRBD1|TRBJ2-3|NA|TRBV7-9
CASSLVRATGQGATDTQYF
TGTGCCAGCAGCTTAGTTCGAGCAACCGGACAGGGGGCAACAGATACGCAGTATTTT
>NA|TRBJ2-3|NA|TRBV11-2
CASSRDGRQGGDTQYF
TGCGCCAGCAGCCGAGACGGAAGACAGGGAGGCGATACGCAGTATTTT
>NA|TRBJ2-1|many|TRBV27
CASSLIPAYNEQFF
TGTGCCAGCAGTTTAATTCCGGCCTACAATGAGCAGTTCTTC
>TRBD2|TRBJ2-2|many|TRBV2
CASRSGTSGDTGELFF
TGTGCCAGCAGATCCGGGACTAGCGGGGACACCGGGGAGCTGTTTTTT
>TRBD1|TRBJ2-1|many|TRBV3-1
CASSHEFRDSSYNEQFF
TGTGCCAGCAGCCACGAATTCCGGGACAGCTCTTACAATGAGCAGTTCTTC
>TRBD2|TRBJ2-1|many|TRBV7-2
CASSLRTGTSRNEQFF
TGTGCCAGCAGCTTACGAACCGGGACTAGCCGGAATGAGCAGTTCTTC
>TRBD1|TRBJ2-1|NA|TRBV4-1
CASSHGRTGVANEQFF
TGCGCCAGCAGCCATGGCCGGACAGGGGTCGCCAATGAGCAGTTCTTC
>NA|TRBJ2-3|many|TRBV24-1
CATSDWGQGTDTQYF
TGTGCCACCAGTGATTGGGGACAAGGCACAGATACGCAGTATTTT
>TRBD1|TRBJ1-2|few|TRBV28
CASRRTGGDGYTF
TGTGCCAGCCGCCGGACAGGGGGCGATGGCTACACCTTC
>TRBD2|TRBJ2-5|many|TRBV20-1
CSAVGLAETQYF
TGCAGTGCCGTTGGACTAGCAGAGACCCAGTACTTC
>TRBD2|TRBJ2-7|many|TRBV28
CASTPALAGASYEQYF
TGTGCCAGCACCCCCGCTCTAGCGGGAGCTTCCTACGAGCAGTACTTC
>TRBD2|TRBJ2-7|NA|TRBV5-1
CASTQGGAGGTYERYF
TGTGCCAGCACCCAAGGAGGGGCGGGAGGTACCTACGAGCGGTACTTC
>TRBD2|TRBJ2-7|NA|TRBV3-1
CASSQRWTSGRDEQYF
TGTGCCAGCAGCCAACGGTGGACTAGCGGGAGAGACGAGCAGTACTTC
>NA|TRBJ1-6|many|TRBV12-3/TRBV12-4
CASGRSSYNSPLHF
TGTGCCAGTGGACGGTCCTCCTATAATTCACCCCTCCACTTT
>NA|TRBJ1-5|many|TRBV2
CASSVPPYKVQPQHF
TGTGCCAGCAGTGTCCCTCCCTACAAAGTCCAGCCCCAGCATTTT
>NA|TRBJ1-2|few|TRBV5-1
CASSPGLREYGYTF
TGCGCCAGCAGCCCGGGCCTCAGGGAATATGGCTACACCTTC
>NA|TRBJ1-2|few|TRBV5-6
CASSSSQGFYGYTF
TGTGCCAGCAGCTCCTCCCAGGGATTCTATGGCTACACCTTC
>NA|TRBJ2-1|few|TRBV20-1
CSAGGLTDYNEQFF
TGCAGTGCTGGAGGGCTAACTGACTACAATGAGCAGTTCTTC
>TRBD1|TRBJ1-6|few|TRBV28
CASSPYIGGTAYNSPLHF
TGTGCCAGCAGTCCTTATATTGGCGGGACAGCTTATAATTCACCCCTCCACTTT
>NA|TRBJ2-1|many|TRBV10-3
CAISDLQGQIEQFF
TGTGCCATCAGTGACCTACAGGGCCAGATTGAGCAGTTCTTC
>NA|TRBJ2-7|many|TRBV6-6
CASSYNPRGSFYYEQYF
TGTGCCAGCAGTTACAATCCTCGCGGAAGTTTTTACTACGAGCAGTACTTC